This T cell receptor (beta chain) was recovered during a study of blood T cells in healthy people across ages. This CDR3 spans 14 amino acids. Germline CDR1 and CDR2: SNHLY and FYNNEI. V trimming: 10 bases; J trimming: 7 bases; junction bases outside the gene matches: 12. This clonotype was counted ten times or more. Sample-barcoded 5' priming and a J-beta primer mix drove a second PCR of roughly 6 to 12 cycles. TCRdb used MiXCR to reprocess the 5' RACE reads, holding one entry per CDR3 protein. The table shows 700,000 or so distinct CDR3 sequences, with over 20% occurring only once. Each sample gave at least 6 million isolated PBMCs.

Material: blood. The V call is TRBV2, the J call TRBJ2-1; 8 bases are shared with TRBD2. The receptor was derived from a man aged 65 to 85 in good health. The CDR3 sequence is CATLGSGSMNEQFF. The CDR3 DNA is TGTGCCACTCTCGGGAGCGGGAGTATGAATGAGCAGTTCTTC.